The 16 T cell receptor beta chains reported below all come from one sample, sequenced in a study of vaccination and CD4 T cells after COVID-19. Treatment noted: roughly 10-day PBMC culture with coronavirus spike peptide pools or control peptides (ViraFEST assay). These receptors are not linked to any known antigen. Researchers used the Oncomine TCR Beta short-read assay to sequence DNA from cultured CD4+ T cells. TCRdb re-derived calls from the PCR reads in MiXCR, one entry per CDR3 protein. In the table there are over 8,000 distinct CDR3 sequences, roughly three fifths of which are singletons. Sample: CD4+ T cells from blood, cultured in vitro. The receptors shown here come from a human donor who had recovered from COVID-19.

This clonotype has more than one count but fewer than ten. The chain joins TRBV20-1 to TRBJ2-1; D not resolved. Trimming left V 2 bases short and J 4 bases short, with 12 bases between. Germline assignment: CDR1 DFQATT and CDR2 SNEGSKA (reference sequence). There are 14 residues in the CDR3. The CDR3 is CSARNLVMYNEQFF. In DNA, the CDR3 is TGCAGTGCTAGAAACCTAGTCATGTACAATGAGCAGTTCTTC.

The CDR3 here is CSATGGSGRSEQYF. The CDR3 nucleotides are TGCAGTGCTACCGGTGGGAGCGGGAGGAGCGAGCAGTACTTC. The chain has TRBV20-1 and TRBJ2-7, with TRBD2 identical over 9 bases. From germline, CDR1 is DFQATT and CDR2 SNEGSKA (reference sequence). V shed 4 bases, J shed 6 bases, and the junction held 10 bases outside the gene matches. This CDR3 has 14 residues.

The genes are TRBV7-9 and TRBJ1-2, with TRBD1 identical over 10 bases. Germline assignment: CDR1 SEHNR and CDR2 FQNEAQ (reference sequence). CDR3 length: 15 amino acids. After removal of 4 bases from V and 5 bases from J, the junction contained 7 bases not matched to a gene. The CDR3 region has the DNA TGTGCCAGCAGCTCAGGGACAGGGGAGGGGTATGGCTACACCTTC. Amino acid sequence: CASSSGTGEGYGYTF.

The chain employs TRBV27 and TRBJ1-5; D unresolved. V was shortened by 6 bases and J by 6 bases, with 12 bases between the two germline ends. The CDR3 covers 13 residues. Germline V lookup: CDR1 MNHEY, CDR2 SMNVEV (reference sequence). In DNA, the CDR3 is TGTGCCAGCAGCATCAATGGGGTTCAGCCCCAGCATTTT. Protein: CASSINGVQPQHF.

This clonotype has only a few counts. This chain joins TRBV7-9 and TRBJ1-2; no clear D gene. There are 12 residues in the CDR3. The germline V gene encodes CDR1 SEHNR and CDR2 FQNEAQ (reference sequence). V was cut by 5 bases and J by 3 bases, with 7 bases left in between. CDR3 nucleotides: TGTGCCAGCAGCGAGACTGACTATGGCTACACCTTC. Its protein product is CASSETDYGYTF.

This sequence joins TRBV19 and TRBJ1-5, with 9 bases matching TRBD1. CDR3 length: 13 residues. Germline CDR1 LNHDA, CDR2 SQIVND (reference sequence). J gave up 6 bases and V 6 bases, and 3 bases lay outside the gene matches. CDR3 in DNA: TGTGCCAGTAGCGAACAGGGGGCTCAGCCCCAGCATTTT. Its protein is CASSEQGAQPQHF. Full variable domain (outside the CDR3, taken from reference TRBV19 and TRBJ1-5): DGGITQSPKYLFRKEGQNVTLSCEQNLNHDAMYWYRQDPGQGLRLIYYSQIVNDFQKGDIAEGYSVSREKKESFPLTVTSAQKNPTAFYLCASSEQGAQPQHFGDGTRLSIL.

CDR3 sequence: CASSSRQGTPEAFF. Written as DNA, the CDR3 is TGTGCCAGTAGTTCAAGACAGGGGACGCCTGAAGCTTTCTTT. The chain carries TRBV19 and TRBJ1-1; 8 bases are a match to TRBD1. The CDR3 is made up of 14 amino acids. V dropped 5 bases and J dropped 6; count of bases not matched to a gene: 8. Germline loops: CDR1 LNHDA, CDR2 SQIVND (reference sequence).

The chain combines TRBV15 with TRBJ2-6; TRBD2 aligns across 8 bases. CDR3 length: 18 residues. V lost 0 bases, J lost 1 base, and 5 bases stayed unmatched. Germline V gene data show CDR1 as LNHNV and CDR2 as YYDKDF (reference sequence). DNA of the CDR3: TGTGCCACCAGCAGAGATGCCGGGGGGGCATCTGGGGCCAACGTCCTGACTTTC. Protein: CATSRDAGGASGANVLTF.

This sequence joins TRBV28 and TRBJ2-7; possible D gene TRBD2, 5 bases. The CDR3 spans 13 residues. V was cut by 4 bases and J by 7 bases, with 14 bases left in between. The germline CDR1 and CDR2 sequences are MDHEN and SYDVKM. The CDR3 loop is CASSSGDPREQYF. CDR3 sequence (DNA): TGTGCCAGCAGTTCCGGGGATCCTAGGGAGCAGTACTTC.

This chain links TRBV20-1 with TRBJ2-1, with 10 positions matching TRBD1. Per the germline V gene, CDR1 is DFQATT and CDR2 is SNEGSKA (reference sequence). The CDR3 has 16 residues. J lost 7 bases, V lost 1 base, and 10 bases had no gene match. CDR3 region: CSARVPRQGARNEQFF. The CDR3 nucleotides are TGCAGTGCTAGAGTCCCCCGACAGGGGGCACGTAATGAGCAGTTCTTC.

As regards this clonotype: Mismatch with germline at one junction end may stem from a read error. The chain carries TRBV6-1 and TRBJ1-1; D possibly corresponds to TRBD1 (5 bases). Germline values: CDR1 MNHNS, CDR2 SASEGT. The CDR3 consists of 14 residues. In DNA form, the CDR3 reads TGTGCCATCAGTGAGCCGGACATGAACACTGAAGCTTTCTTT. Its protein is CAISEPDMNTEAFF.

V gene TRBV19 combines with J gene TRBJ2-1; D possibly corresponds to TRBD2 (6 bases). CDR1 is LNHDA, CDR2 SQIVND, per germline (reference sequence). The CDR3 loop spans 16 amino acids. With 3 bases removed from V and 3 bases from J, the gap between germline ends came to 15 bases. The CDR3 coding sequence is TGTGCCAGTAGTATTAACAGGTGGCGGGACTACAATGAGCAGTTCTTC. It codes for CASSINRWRDYNEQFF.

The rearrangement uses TRBV7-2 and TRBJ2-1; 14 bases are a match to TRBD2. The germline gives CDR1 SGHTA, CDR2 FQGNSA. CDR3 length equals 16 residues. V lost 4 bases to trimming and J lost 4 bases; unmatched junction nucleotides: 3. The CDR3 spells CASSSRTSGGYNEQFF. The CDR3 bases are TGTGCCAGCAGCTCCCGGACTAGCGGGGGGTACAATGAGCAGTTCTTC. Full variable domain (missing parts from reference TRBV7-2 and TRBJ2-1): GAGVSQSPSNKVTEKGKDVELRCDPISGHTALYWYRQSLGQGLEFLIYFQGNSAPDKSGLPSDRFSAERTGGSVSTLTIQRTQQEDSAVYLCASSSRTSGGYNEQFFGPGTRLTVL.

The chain couples TRBV19 to TRBJ1-5, with 8 bases that match TRBD1. CDR1 and CDR2 from the germline V gene are LNHDA and SQIVND (reference sequence). V lost 6 bases to trimming and J lost 6 bases; unmatched junction nucleotides: 10. The CDR3 length is 15 residues. The CDR3 region is CASSDRGNMGQPQHF. CDR3 coding DNA: TGTGCCAGTAGCGACAGGGGAAACATGGGTCAGCCCCAGCATTTT.

In its sample, this clonotype was seen once. V is TRBV18 and J is TRBJ1-1; TRBD1 might be the D (5 bases). CDR1 and CDR2 from the germline V gene are KGHSH and LQKENI. This CDR3 has 15 amino acids. V dropped 0 bases and J dropped 6 bases, with 14 bases sitting between them. CDR3 in amino acids: CASSPPGRALAEAFF. Here the CDR3 DNA reads TGTGCCAGCTCACCACCAGGCAGGGCGTTGGCTGAAGCTTTCTTT.

In this sample, this clonotype turned up a few times. The rearrangement joins TRBV7-3 to TRBJ2-2; D gene unclear. With 2 bases removed from V and 7 bases from J, the gap between germline ends came to 11 bases. The germline V gene has CDR1 SGHTA and CDR2 FQGTGA. The CDR3 sequence is 14 residues long. CDR3: CASSLLSGVGELFF. The CDR3 nucleotides read TGTGCCAGCAGCTTATTATCGGGTGTCGGGGAGCTGTTTTTT.